This is a list of T cell receptor beta chains from one sample in a study of blood T cells in healthy people across ages. TCRdb analysed the 5' RACE reads with MiXCR anew, one entry per CDR3 protein. Found here are more than 650,000 distinct CDR3 sequences, 40% to 65% of them singletons; the top ten hold roughly 40%. Sequenced sample: blood. These receptor sequences come from a man aged 80 or over in good health. CDR3s include the opening cysteine and the closing phenylalanine or tryptophan. A D gene is named only where the DNA matches it firmly. The size field is filled for only some rows; it gives once, few, many or a size class.

D	J	V	size	CDR3	DNA
-	TRBJ1-2	TRBV6-1	-	CASSEDPGSYGYTF	TGTGCCAGCAGTGAAGATCCAGGGAGCTATGGCTACACCTTC
-	TRBJ2-7	TRBV7-6	-	CASSLLGLRNGSKDYEQYF	TGTGCCAGCAGCTTATTAGGGCTGAGGAACGGGAGTAAGGACTACGAGCAGTACTTC
-	TRBJ2-1	TRBV3-1	once	CASSQGGTGLNEQFF	TGTGCCAGCAGCCAAGGGGGGACGGGTCTCAATGAGCAGTTCTTC
TRBD1	TRBJ2-1	TRBV6-1	-	CASSPPGGQGHNEQFF	TGTGCCAGCAGTCCGCCTGGGGGACAGGGTCACAATGAGCAGTTCTTC
TRBD1	TRBJ1-1	TRBV20-1	few	CSAVRDRTTGAAFF	TGCAGTGCTGTTAGGGACAGAACTACAGGGGCGGCTTTCTTT
TRBD1	TRBJ2-7	TRBV27	-	CASSIKTGGLTTEQYF	TGTGCCAGCAGTATTAAGACAGGGGGCCTAACTACCGAGCAGTACTTC
-	TRBJ1-2	TRBV24-1	-	CATSETGLHGYTF	TGTGCCACCAGTGAGACAGGTCTTCATGGCTACACCTTC
TRBD1	TRBJ1-2	TRBV12-3/TRBV12-4	-	CASSPPQGADYGYTF	TGTGCCAGCAGTCCCCCACAGGGGGCGGACTATGGCTACACCTTC
-	TRBJ1-2	TRBV3-1	-	CASSQRTGRSYTF	TGTGCCAGCAGCCAGAGGACGGGCCGGAGCTACACCTTC
TRBD1	TRBJ1-1	TRBV24-1	-	CATSVEGATEAFF	TGTGCCACCAGTGTTGAGGGGGCGACTGAAGCTTTCTTT
-	TRBJ2-4	TRBV9	-	CASSVAGDRFENEQYF	TGTGCCAGCAGCGTAGCTGGAGACAGGTTTGAGAATGAGCAGTACTTC
-	TRBJ2-7	TRBV20-1	-	CSADERGTTTYEQYF	TGCAGTGCTGACGAGAGGGGGACTACCACCTACGAGCAGTACTTC
-	TRBJ1-2	TRBV29-1	-	CSVKLRDGYTF	TGCAGCGTTAAGCTCAGGGATGGCTACACCTTC
-	TRBJ2-7	TRBV9	few	CASSVGSFYEQYF	TGTGCCAGCAGCGTGGGCAGTTTCTACGAGCAGTACTTC
-	TRBJ2-5	TRBV20-1	-	CSARLLRGGGGETQYF	TGCAGTGCTAGACTCCTCCGCGGAGGAGGAGGAGAGACCCAGTACTTC
-	TRBJ2-1	TRBV20-1	few	CSAQRDGRNEQFF	TGCAGTGCCCAACGGGATGGGCGCAATGAGCAGTTCTTC
-	TRBJ1-4	TRBV6-1	few	CASSRDGVPKLFF	TGTGCCAGCTCCCGGGACGGAGTGCCTAAACTGTTTTTT
-	TRBJ2-6	TRBV6-5	-	CASRKQSSGANVLTF	TGTGCCAGCAGGAAACAGAGCTCTGGGGCCAACGTCCTGACTTTC
-	TRBJ2-1	TRBV5-1	-	CASSLESRAEQFF	TGCGCCAGCAGCTTGGAATCTAGAGCTGAGCAGTTCTTC
TRBD2	TRBJ2-1	TRBV5-6	once	CASSSRGRYPYNEQFF	TGTGCCAGCAGCTCCCGCGGGAGGTATCCCTACAATGAGCAGTTCTTC
-	TRBJ2-7	TRBV20-1	-	CSASSSYEQYF	TGCAGTGCTAGTAGCTCCTACGAGCAGTACTTC